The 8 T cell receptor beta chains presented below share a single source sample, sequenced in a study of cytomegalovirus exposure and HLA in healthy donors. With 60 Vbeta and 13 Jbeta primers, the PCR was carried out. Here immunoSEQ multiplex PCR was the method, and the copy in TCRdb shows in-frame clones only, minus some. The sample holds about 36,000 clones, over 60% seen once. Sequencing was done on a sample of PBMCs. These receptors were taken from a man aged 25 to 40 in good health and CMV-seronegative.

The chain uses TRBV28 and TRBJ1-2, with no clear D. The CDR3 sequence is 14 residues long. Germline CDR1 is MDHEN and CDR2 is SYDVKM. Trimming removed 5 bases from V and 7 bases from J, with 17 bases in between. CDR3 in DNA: TGTGCCAGCAGTCCCTCGACGGAGGGTGCTGGCTACACCTTC. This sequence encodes CASSPSTEGAGYTF.

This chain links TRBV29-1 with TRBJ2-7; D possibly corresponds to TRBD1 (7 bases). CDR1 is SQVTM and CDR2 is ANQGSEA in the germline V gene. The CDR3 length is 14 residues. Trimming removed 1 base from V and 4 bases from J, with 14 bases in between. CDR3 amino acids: CSVEGWQGGYEQYF. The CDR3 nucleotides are TGCAGCGTTGAAGGGTGGCAGGGGGGTTACGAGCAGTACTTC.

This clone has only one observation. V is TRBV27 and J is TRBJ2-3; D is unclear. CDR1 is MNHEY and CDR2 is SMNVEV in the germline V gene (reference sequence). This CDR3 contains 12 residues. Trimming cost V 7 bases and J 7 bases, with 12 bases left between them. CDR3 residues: CASTSGGYTQYF. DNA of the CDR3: TGTGCCAGCACCTCTGGCGGTTATACGCAGTATTTT.

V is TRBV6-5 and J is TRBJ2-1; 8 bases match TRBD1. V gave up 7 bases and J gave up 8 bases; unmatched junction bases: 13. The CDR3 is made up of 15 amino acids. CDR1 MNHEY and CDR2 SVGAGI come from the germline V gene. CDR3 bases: TGTGCCAGCAAGCGCGGGACAGGTCTGGGCGATGAGCAGTTCTTC. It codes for CASKRGTGLGDEQFF.

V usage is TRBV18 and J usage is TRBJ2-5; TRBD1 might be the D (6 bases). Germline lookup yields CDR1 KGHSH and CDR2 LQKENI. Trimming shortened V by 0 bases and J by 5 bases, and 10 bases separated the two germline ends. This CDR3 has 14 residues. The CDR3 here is CASSPPERGETQYF. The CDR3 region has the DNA TGTGCCAGCTCACCACCGGAAAGGGGGGAGACCCAGTACTTC.

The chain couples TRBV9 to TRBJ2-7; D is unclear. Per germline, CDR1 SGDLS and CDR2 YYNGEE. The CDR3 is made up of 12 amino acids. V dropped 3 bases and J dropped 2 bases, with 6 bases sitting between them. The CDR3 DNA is TGTGCCAGCAGCGCAGGCCCCTACGAGCAGTACTTC. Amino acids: CASSAGPYEQYF. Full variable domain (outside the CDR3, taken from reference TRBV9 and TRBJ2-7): DSGVTQTPKHLITATGQRVTLRCSPRSGDLSVYWYQQSLDQGLQFLIQYYNGEERAKGNILERFSAQQFPDLHSELNLSSLELGDSALYFCASSAGPYEQYFGPGTRLTVT.

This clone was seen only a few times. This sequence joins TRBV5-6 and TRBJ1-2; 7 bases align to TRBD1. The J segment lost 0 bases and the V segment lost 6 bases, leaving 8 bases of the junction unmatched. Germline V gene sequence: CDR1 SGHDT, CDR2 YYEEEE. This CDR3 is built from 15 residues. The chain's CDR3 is CASTPTGTANYGYTF. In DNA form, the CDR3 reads TGTGCCAGCACGCCAACCGGGACAGCTAACTATGGCTACACCTTC.

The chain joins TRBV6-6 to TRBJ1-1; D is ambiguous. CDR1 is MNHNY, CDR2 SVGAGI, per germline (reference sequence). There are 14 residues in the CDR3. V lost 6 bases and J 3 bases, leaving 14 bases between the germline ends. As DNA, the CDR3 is TGTGCCAGCAGCCAAGGGAGGTCCTACACTGAAGCTTTCTTT. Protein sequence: CASSQGRSYTEAFF.